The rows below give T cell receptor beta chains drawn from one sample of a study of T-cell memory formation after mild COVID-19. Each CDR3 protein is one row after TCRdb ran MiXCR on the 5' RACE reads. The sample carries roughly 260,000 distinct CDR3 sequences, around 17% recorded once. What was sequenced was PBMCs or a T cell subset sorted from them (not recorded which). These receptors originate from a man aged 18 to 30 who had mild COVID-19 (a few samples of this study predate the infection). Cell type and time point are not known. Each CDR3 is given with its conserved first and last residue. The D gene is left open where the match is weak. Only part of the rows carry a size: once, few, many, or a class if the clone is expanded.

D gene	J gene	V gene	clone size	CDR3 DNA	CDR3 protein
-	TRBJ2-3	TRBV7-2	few	TGTGCCAGCAGCCCCCACTTAGATACGCAGTATTTT	CASSPHLDTQYF
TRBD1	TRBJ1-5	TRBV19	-	TGTGCCAGTAGCACAGGGGGCATAGGTCAGCCCCAGCATTTT	CASSTGGIGQPQHF
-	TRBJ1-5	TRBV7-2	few	TGTGCCAGCAGCTTAATTGTCGGCCAGCCCCAGCATTTT	CASSLIVGQPQHF
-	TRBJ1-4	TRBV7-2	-	TGTGCCAGCAGCTTAGGTGTTGCGACTAATGAAAAACTGTTTTTT	CASSLGVATNEKLFF
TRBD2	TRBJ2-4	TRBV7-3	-	TGTGCCAGCAGCGACTTAGCGGGAAACATTCAGTACTTC	CASSDLAGNIQYF
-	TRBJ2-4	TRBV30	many	TGTGCCTGGGGTCAGGACCAGAACATTCAGTACTTC	CAWGQDQNIQYF
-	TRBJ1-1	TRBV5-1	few	TGCGCCAGCAGCTTGGGTGTGGGGGCTGTCACTGAAGCTTTCTTT	CASSLGVGAVTEAFF
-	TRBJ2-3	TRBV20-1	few	TGCAGTGTTTCGGCGACACCTAGTAGCACAGATACGCAGTATTTT	CSVSATPSSTDTQYF
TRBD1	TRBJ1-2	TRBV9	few	TGTGCCAGCAGCGCGACAGGGGACTACTATGGCTACACCTTC	CASSATGDYYGYTF
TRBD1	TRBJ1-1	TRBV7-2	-	TGTGCCAGCAGCTTCGGTTCCGGGACAGGGGACACTGAAGCTTTCTTT	CASSFGSGTGDTEAFF
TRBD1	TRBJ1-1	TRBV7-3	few	TGTGCCAGCAGCGAACAGGGGGCGAACACTGAAGCTTTCTTT	CASSEQGANTEAFF
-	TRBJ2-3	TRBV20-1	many	TGCAGTGCTAGGCCAAATCCGACTGGTGGACGCACAGATACGCAGTATTTT	CSARPNPTGGRTDTQYF
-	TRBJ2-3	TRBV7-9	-	TGTGCCGGAGGGACAGATACGCAGTATTTT	CAGGTDTQYF
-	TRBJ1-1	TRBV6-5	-	TGTGCCAGCACCCATCTCGTGTCGGGTAACACTGAAGCTTTCTTT	CASTHLVSGNTEAFF
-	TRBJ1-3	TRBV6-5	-	TGTGCCAGCAGACACGGGGGGAAAAACACCATATATTTT	CASRHGGKNTIYF
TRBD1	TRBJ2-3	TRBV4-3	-	TGCGCCAGCAGCCAAGATGGGACAGGGGGGACCTATCTAGCAGATACGCAGTATTTT	CASSQDGTGGTYLADTQYF
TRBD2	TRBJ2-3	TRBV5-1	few	TGCGCCAGCAGCGAACCTCTAGCGGGGGCCAACACAGATACGCAGTATTTT	CASSEPLAGANTDTQYF
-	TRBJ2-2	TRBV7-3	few	TGTGCCAGCAGCGTTCAGGGGGGGAACACCGGGGAGCTGTTTTTT	CASSVQGGNTGELFF
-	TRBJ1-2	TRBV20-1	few	TGCAGTGCTAGCGCCACAGGGACGGGCTATGGCTACACCTTC	CSASATGTGYGYTF
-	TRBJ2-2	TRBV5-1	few	TGCGCCAGCAGCTTAGGTGCCGGAGGGTTCACCGGGGAGCTGTTTTTT	CASSLGAGGFTGELFF
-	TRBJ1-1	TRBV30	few	TGTGCCTGGAGTGTAGCAGGGGAAGGTGAAGCTTTCTTT	CAWSVAGEGEAFF
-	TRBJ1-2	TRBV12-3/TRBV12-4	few	TGTGCCAGCAGCCTGGGGGGGCCCAATGGCTACACCTTC	CASSLGGPNGYTF
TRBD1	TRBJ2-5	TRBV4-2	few	TGTGCCAGCAGCGAGGGACAGGGGGCGCAAGGAAGGGGAAAGACCCAGTACTTC	CASSEGQGAQGRGKTQYF
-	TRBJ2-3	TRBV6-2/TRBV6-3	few	TGTGCCAGCAGTTACCTGGGGGTTTCGGATACGCAGTATTTT	CASSYLGVSDTQYF
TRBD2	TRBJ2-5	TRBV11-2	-	TGTGCCAGCAGCTCTACGACAAGTCTAGCGGGGGGGCGGGAGACCCAGTACTTC	CASSSTTSLAGGRETQYF
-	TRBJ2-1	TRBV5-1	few	TGCGCCAGCAGCTTGGACGGGGGCCCTAATGAGCAGTTCTTC	CASSLDGGPNEQFF
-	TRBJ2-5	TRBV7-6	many	TGTGCCAGCAGCTTAAATCAAGGCGAGACCCAGTACTTC	CASSLNQGETQYF
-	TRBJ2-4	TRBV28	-	TGTGCCAGTACACCTGGGTATCCAAAAAACATTCAGTACTTC	CASTPGYPKNIQYF
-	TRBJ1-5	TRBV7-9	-	TGTGCCAGCAGCGTAGGCCGGGGGACGCCCCAGCATTTT	CASSVGRGTPQHF
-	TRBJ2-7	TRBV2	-	TGTGCCAGCACGGTTTACAGAGGCTACGAGCAGTACTTC	CASTVYRGYEQYF
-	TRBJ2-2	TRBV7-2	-	TGTGCCAGCAGCGGCGGGGGCTCCAACACCGGGGAGCTGTTTTTT	CASSGGGSNTGELFF
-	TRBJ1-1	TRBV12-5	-	TGTGCTAGTGGTTTGGAAGAGGGGACTGAAGCTTTCTTT	CASGLEEGTEAFF
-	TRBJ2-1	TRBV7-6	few	TGTGCCAGCAGCTTAGCAGAGAAGGCCCCCATTCCCCCCAATGAGCAGTTCTTC	CASSLAEKAPIPPNEQFF
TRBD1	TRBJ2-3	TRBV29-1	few	TGCAGCGTCTCGACAGGGTGGACAGATACGCAGTATTTT	CSVSTGWTDTQYF
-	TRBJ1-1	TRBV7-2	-	TGTGCCAGCAGCCCAGGGGCCGGACGGGGAGAAACTGAAGCTTTCTTT	CASSPGAGRGETEAFF
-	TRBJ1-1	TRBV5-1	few	TGCGCCAGCGGCCCAGGAGGGCAGCCCTGGGGCACTGAAGCTTTCTTT	CASGPGGQPWGTEAFF
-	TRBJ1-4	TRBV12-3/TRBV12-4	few	TGTGCCAGCAGTTTCTCATCCTCGGATGAAAAACTGTTTTTT	CASSFSSSDEKLFF
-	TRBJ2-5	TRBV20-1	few	TGCAGCGCCCCCCGGAGCCCACGGGAGACCCAGTACTTC	CSAPRSPRETQYF
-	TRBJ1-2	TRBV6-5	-	TGTGCCAGCAGTTACCAACCAGGCAGCTATGGCTACACCTTC	CASSYQPGSYGYTF
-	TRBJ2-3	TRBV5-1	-	TGCGCCAGCAGCTTCCCTCAGGGGGGCGCAGATACGCAGTATTTT	CASSFPQGGADTQYF
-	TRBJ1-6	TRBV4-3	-	TGCGCCAGCAGCCAAGAACGGGGAAATTCACCCCTCCACTTT	CASSQERGNSPLHF
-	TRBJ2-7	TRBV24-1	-	TGTGCCACCAGTGATTTGCAGGCCAGAACCTACGAGCAGTACTTC	CATSDLQARTYEQYF
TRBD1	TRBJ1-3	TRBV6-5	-	TGTGCCAGCAGTTACGGACAGGGAGTTAACACCATATATTTT	CASSYGQGVNTIYF
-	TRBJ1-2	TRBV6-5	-	TGTGCCAGCAGTTACACCACCATTTTCGGTGATGGCTACACCTTC	CASSYTTIFGDGYTF
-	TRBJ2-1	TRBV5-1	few	TGCGCCAGCAGCCACGGGACCCCCGAGATGGAGCAGTTCTTC	CASSHGTPEMEQFF
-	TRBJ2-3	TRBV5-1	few	TGCGCCAGCAGCTGGGGGCCTAGCGGCCTAGCAGATACGCAGTATTTT	CASSWGPSGLADTQYF
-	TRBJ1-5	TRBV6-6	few	TGTGCCAGCAGGGAGAGCAATCAGCCCCAGCATTTT	CASRESNQPQHF
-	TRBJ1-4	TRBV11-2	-	TGTGCCAGCCGTACAGAGATACGACGGGGAAAACTGTTTTTT	CASRTEIRRGKLFF
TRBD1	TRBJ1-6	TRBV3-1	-	TGTGCCAGCAGCCAAGGGACAGGGCCCAATTCACCCCTCCACTTT	CASSQGTGPNSPLHF
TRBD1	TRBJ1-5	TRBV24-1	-	TGTGCCACCAGTGACCCGACAGGGAGTCAGCCCCAGCATTTT	CATSDPTGSQPQHF
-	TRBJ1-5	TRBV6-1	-	TGTGCCAGCAGTGATCGTCCCGGGCTGAGCAATCAGCCCCAGCATTTT	CASSDRPGLSNQPQHF
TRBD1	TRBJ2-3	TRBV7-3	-	TGTGCCAGCAGCCCGCAAGGACAGGCGCCAGATACGCAGTATTTT	CASSPQGQAPDTQYF
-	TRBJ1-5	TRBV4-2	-	TGTGCCAGCAGCCAAGACTATAGCGGCAATCAGCCCCAGCATTTT	CASSQDYSGNQPQHF
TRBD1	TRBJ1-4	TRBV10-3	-	TGTGCCATCAGCAGGGGGTTGGAGGAAAAACTGTTTTTT	CAISRGLEEKLFF
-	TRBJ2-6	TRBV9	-	TGTGCCAGCAGCGTAGCCCCACAGGGAGGAGGGGCCAACGTCCTGACTTTC	CASSVAPQGGGANVLTF
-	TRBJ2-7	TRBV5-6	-	TGTGCCAGCAGATCCATGACCGGGACGGACTCCTACGAGCAGTACTTC	CASRSMTGTDSYEQYF
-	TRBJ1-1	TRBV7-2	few	TGTGCCAGCAGCTTCGGCAGCGGGCGAGAAGCTTTCTTT	CASSFGSGREAFF